This TCR beta chain stems from a study of T-cell memory formation after mild COVID-19. Germline loops: CDR1 LGHNA, CDR2 YNFKEQ. V was clipped by 1 base and J by 7 bases, with 20 bases between them. The CDR3 consists of 17 residues. From the 5' RACE reads, TCRdb called clonotypes with MiXCR, one entry per CDR3 protein. The table includes roughly 170,000 distinct CDR3 sequences, approximately 17% detected once. Study-level results: Later expanders leaned CD4+, whereas clones that contracted between day 15 and 85 were balanced CD4/CD8.

Points on this clonotype: The antigen remains undetermined.

Sequences were obtained from PBMCs or a T cell subset sorted from them (not recorded which). This chain uses TRBV4-2 with TRBJ2-1; D unclear. The sequence derives from a young man who had mild COVID-19 (a few samples of this study predate the infection). Cell type and time point are not known. In DNA, the CDR3 is TGTGCCAGCAGCCAAGTTAAGACGGCAGGAATACGAAATGAGCAGTTCTTC. It is translated as CASSQVKTAGIRNEQFF.